A selection of T cell receptor beta chains follows, all from one sample in a study of blood T cell repertoires in COVID-19. Clones were sequenced by immunoSEQ multiplex PCR, and TCRdb holds only the in-frame ones, with some missing. Of 150,000 to 200,000 clones listed, more than 70% are singletons. The specimen was peripheral blood. The receptor source for this set is an older person with COVID-19, enrolled during active disease. Both conserved end residues are part of each CDR3. A D gene is named only where the DNA matches it firmly. The size field is filled for only some rows; it gives once, few, many or a size class.

D: -; V: TRBV30; J: TRBJ2-3; size: -; DNA: TGTGCCTGGGGACAGTCAGATACGCAGTATTTT; CDR3: CAWGQSDTQYF
D: -; V: TRBV7-2; J: TRBJ1-5; size: -; DNA: TGTGCCAGCAGCCCTGGAGGAGCGGGCAATCAGCCCCAGCATTTT; CDR3: CASSPGGAGNQPQHF
D: TRBD2; V: TRBV4-3; J: TRBJ2-7; size: -; DNA: TGCGCCAGCAGCCAAGATCCAAGCGGGGGATCCTACGAGCAGTACTTC; CDR3: CASSQDPSGGSYEQYF
D: -; V: TRBV2; J: TRBJ1-1; size: -; DNA: TGTGCCAGCACCCAAGAGGACAGTCTCGTTGAAGCTTTCTTT; CDR3: CASTQEDSLVEAFF
D: -; V: TRBV6-2/TRBV6-3; J: TRBJ2-7; size: -; DNA: TGTGCCAGCAGTTCGGACACACAGCAGTACTTC; CDR3: CASSSDTQQYF
D: -; V: TRBV19; J: TRBJ1-4; size: -; DNA: TGTGCCAGTAGTCGTATAGATACCCGCCTTGGACTGTTTTTT; CDR3: CASSRIDTRLGLFF
D: TRBD1; V: TRBV6-2/TRBV6-3; J: TRBJ1-6; size: -; DNA: TGTGCCAGCAGTTATGGGACAGAAGGATCACCCCTCCACTTT; CDR3: CASSYGTEGSPLHF
D: TRBD1; V: TRBV10-2; J: TRBJ2-5; size: -; DNA: TGCGCCAGCAGTGACCCTGGACAGGGTAAAGAGACCCAGTACTTC; CDR3: CASSDPGQGKETQYF
D: TRBD1; V: TRBV15; J: TRBJ1-4; size: -; DNA: TGTGCCACCAAAGGACAGGGACAGGAAAAACTGTTTTTT; CDR3: CATKGQGQEKLFF
D: -; V: TRBV6-5; J: TRBJ2-5; size: -; DNA: TGTGCCAGCAGTTATGGGCGTAAAGAGACCCAGTACTTC; CDR3: CASSYGRKETQYF
D: -; V: TRBV9; J: TRBJ2-1; size: -; DNA: TGTGCCAGCAGCGTAGACATCTACAATGAGCAGTTCTTC; CDR3: CASSVDIYNEQFF
D: -; V: TRBV20-1; J: TRBJ2-5; size: -; DNA: TGCAGTGCTAGTCTAGCAGCAGAGACCCAGTACTTC; CDR3: CSASLAAETQYF
D: TRBD1; V: TRBV23-1; J: TRBJ2-7; size: -; DNA: TGCGCCAGCAGTCAACCAGCCGACCGCCAGGGGGCGCCGTACGAGCAGTACTTC; CDR3: CASSQPADRQGAPYEQYF
D: -; V: TRBV21-1; J: TRBJ2-7; size: -; DNA: TGTGCCAGCAGCAAAGTAGCTGGAAAGGCTTGGGAGCAGTACTTC; CDR3: CASSKVAGKAWEQYF
D: TRBD1; V: TRBV9; J: TRBJ2-7; size: -; DNA: TGTGCCAGCAGTGTGGGGACAGAGCCCTACGAGCAGTACTTC; CDR3: CASSVGTEPYEQYF
D: -; V: TRBV19; J: TRBJ1-5; size: -; DNA: TGTGCCAGTAGCACTATGGGGGGGAATCAGCCCCAGCATTTT; CDR3: CASSTMGGNQPQHF
D: TRBD1; V: TRBV19; J: TRBJ1-2; size: -; DNA: TGTGCCAGTAGTCCGGACAGGGTGAACTATGGCTACACCTTC; CDR3: CASSPDRVNYGYTF
D: -; V: TRBV6-6; J: TRBJ1-6; size: -; DNA: TGTGCCAGCAGTTACGGTCTAAATTCACCCCTCCACTTT; CDR3: CASSYGLNSPLHF
D: TRBD2; V: TRBV7-9; J: TRBJ2-3; size: -; DNA: TGTGCCAGCAGCTCTTCAAGCGGGAGGGCCCTGACAGATACGCAGTATTTT; CDR3: CASSSSSGRALTDTQYF
D: -; V: TRBV12-3/TRBV12-4; J: TRBJ2-1; size: few; DNA: TGTGCCAGCCAAACAGGGACATACAATGAGCAGTTCTTC; CDR3: CASQTGTYNEQFF
D: TRBD1; V: TRBV4-3; J: TRBJ2-2; size: -; DNA: TGCGCCAGCAGCCCTACTTCAGGGGGCCCCAACACCGGGGAGCTGTTTTTT; CDR3: CASSPTSGGPNTGELFF
D: -; V: TRBV10-3; J: TRBJ1-1; size: -; DNA: TGTGCCATCAGTGAGGGAGCAGTGAACACTGAAGCTTTCTTT; CDR3: CAISEGAVNTEAFF
D: -; V: TRBV5-6; J: TRBJ1-5; size: -; DNA: TGTGCCAGCAGCATTGGACAGTTAGGCAATCAGCCCCAGCATTTT; CDR3: CASSIGQLGNQPQHF
D: TRBD1; V: TRBV10-3; J: TRBJ2-2; size: -; DNA: TGTGCCATCAGTGAGTCGCAGGGGGCCGGCACCGGGGAGCTGTTTTTT; CDR3: CAISESQGAGTGELFF
D: -; V: TRBV28; J: TRBJ1-2; size: -; DNA: TGTGCCAGCGGCGAACAGGGTCATGGCTACACCTTC; CDR3: CASGEQGHGYTF
D: -; V: TRBV6-2/TRBV6-3; J: TRBJ2-7; size: once; DNA: TGTGCCAGCAGCGCATATGTCGCGGACTACGAGCAGTACTTC; CDR3: CASSAYVADYEQYF
D: -; V: TRBV27; J: TRBJ1-5; size: few; DNA: TGTGCCAGCAGTTTATCTTTTCAGCAGCCCCAGCATTTT; CDR3: CASSLSFQQPQHF
D: -; V: TRBV6-6; J: TRBJ1-3; size: -; DNA: TGTGCCAGCGCTTTAACAGGGTTGGTAAACACCATATATTTT; CDR3: CASALTGLVNTIYF
D: TRBD2; V: TRBV29-1; J: TRBJ2-3; size: -; DNA: TGCAGCGTTGAAAACATTGGGTCTAGCGGGAGCACAGATACGCAGTATTTT; CDR3: CSVENIGSSGSTDTQYF